Listed here are 21 T cell receptor beta chains from one sample, sequenced in a study of shared clonotypes between healthy human individuals. Assay: immunoSEQ multiplex PCR; the TCRdb copy retains only in-frame clones and omits some. Counted here are more than 2,000,000 clones, over 90% occurring once; the ten biggest clones make up around 0.4%. Sample: naive CD4+ T cells from PBMCs. Subset here: CD45RA+ positively selected. These receptors were collected from a man aged 18 to 29 in good health. Some clones in this sample may be carry-over from other donors' samples.

The rearrangement links TRBV9 to TRBJ2-7; 9 nucleotides align to TRBD1. Trimming took 4 bases from V and 3 from J; bases not matched to a gene: 8. This CDR3 is built from 15 residues. CDR1 SGDLS and CDR2 YYNGEE come from the germline V gene. This chain's CDR3 is CASSTQGTGIYEQYF. The CDR3 DNA reads as TGTGCCAGCAGCACTCAGGGGACAGGGATCTACGAGCAGTACTTC.

The V call is TRBV19, the J call TRBJ2-1; D may be TRBD2 (5 bases). The CDR3 contains 15 residues. The ends were cut back, 5 bases at V and 10 bases at J, with 21 bases in the middle. CDR1 is LNHDA, CDR2 SQIVND, per germline (reference sequence). The CDR3 DNA follows: TGTGCCAGTAGTGACCCGAGACTGCTTAGAGGGGAGCAGTTCTTC. This translates into CASSDPRLLRGEQFF.

V is TRBV7-2 and J is TRBJ1-2; D is perhaps TRBD1 (5 bases). From germline, CDR1 is SGHTA and CDR2 FQGNSA. Trimming cost V 4 bases and J 4 bases, with 16 bases left between them. The CDR3 covers 15 residues. The CDR3 region has the DNA TGTGCCAGCAGCTCCCGGTCAGGGCTTATCTATGGCTACACCTTC. It yields the protein CASSSRSGLIYGYTF.

V and J are TRBV28 and TRBJ1-1, with D hard to call. The CDR3 is 10 residues long. CDR1 and CDR2 (germline): MDHEN, SYDVKM. V was clipped by 3 bases and J by 4 bases, with 0 bases between them. The chain's CDR3 is CASSFTEAFF. In DNA, the CDR3 is TGTGCCAGCAGTTTCACTGAAGCTTTCTTT.

This chain connects TRBV2 to TRBJ1-1; unclear D gene. V was clipped by 7 bases and J by 3 bases, with 12 bases between them. Germline assignment: CDR1 SNHLY and CDR2 FYNNEI. The CDR3 length is 13 residues. CDR3 amino acids: CASNQEGYTEAFF. CDR3 DNA sequence: TGTGCCAGCAACCAGGAGGGATACACTGAAGCTTTCTTT.

The genes are TRBV5-6 and TRBJ1-5, with D hard to call. The germline CDR1 and CDR2 sequences are SGHDT and YYEEEE. V was pared by 5 bases and J by 9 bases, with 18 bases between. This CDR3 comprises 14 residues. The CDR3 nucleotides read TGTGCCAGCAGTGTCCAGACTGATACCAGGCCCCAGCATTTT. It codes for CASSVQTDTRPQHF.

A few counts support this clone. This specimen includes other DNA sequences encoding the same CDR3. The chain links TRBV30 to TRBJ1-2, with TRBD1 as a possible D gene (5 bases). Between the trimmed V and J ends, which lost 3 bases and 4 bases, there was a span of 12 bases. The CDR3 consists of 13 residues. Germline values: CDR1 GTSNPN, CDR2 SVGIG (reference sequence). CDR3 protein: CAWSPDSLYGYTF. CDR3 nucleotide sequence: TGTGCCTGGAGCCCTGACAGCCTCTATGGCTACACCTTC.

The chain uses TRBV5-1 and TRBJ1-1; D may be TRBD1 (6 bases). The CDR3 contains 15 residues. Trimming pared 0 bases from V and 1 base from J, leaving 10 bases between. Germline V gene data show CDR1 as SGHRS and CDR2 as YFSETQ. The CDR3 DNA reads TGCGCCAGCAGCTTGGAAGACAGGAGGAACACTGAAGCTTTCTTT. It is translated as CASSLEDRRNTEAFF.

V is TRBV5-1 and J is TRBJ2-3; D remains ambiguous. V was pared by 5 bases and J by 4 bases, with 5 bases between. The CDR3 consists of 11 residues. Germline CDR1 SGHRS, CDR2 YFSETQ. CDR3 residues: CASRIADTQYF. The DNA for the CDR3 is TGCGCCAGCAGGATAGCAGATACGCAGTATTTT. The variable domain in full, with the rest retrieved from reference TRBV5-1 and TRBJ2-3, is KAGVTQTPRYLIKTRGQQVTLSCSPISGHRSVSWYQQTPGQGLQFLFEYFSETQRNKGNFPGRFSGRQFSNSRSEMNVSTLELGDSALYLCASRIADTQYFGPGTRLTVL.

V is TRBV27 and J is TRBJ2-2; D perhaps matches TRBD2 (6 bases). Trimming left V 10 bases short and J 1 base short, with 13 bases between. The length of the CDR3 is 14 residues. CDR1 MNHEY and CDR2 SMNVEV come from the germline V gene (reference sequence). The CDR3 DNA follows: TGTGCCATGCCCCGGCGGGGGAACACCGGGGAGCTGTTTTTT. Its protein product is CAMPRRGNTGELFF.

The rearrangement uses TRBV2 and TRBJ2-1; the D gene is possibly TRBD2 (6 bases). Trimming cost V 2 bases and J 2 bases, with 10 bases left between them. The CDR3 consists of 15 residues. Germline lookup yields CDR1 SNHLY and CDR2 FYNNEI. DNA for the CDR3: TGTGCCAGCAGTGAATTGGTAGCGGCCTACAATGAGCAGTTCTTC. It encodes CASSELVAAYNEQFF.

Comments on this clone: Additional DNA sequences in this sample encode the identical CDR3. The CDR3 is CASSSRGLADYEQYF. The CDR3 nucleotides are TGTGCCAGCAGCTCCCGGGGACTAGCGGATTACGAGCAGTACTTC. The rearrangement joins TRBV7-2 to TRBJ2-7; 11 bases are shared with TRBD2. Germline values: CDR1 SGHTA, CDR2 FQGNSA. Trimming removed 4 bases from V and 4 bases from J; junction bases left unmatched: 6. The CDR3 is 15 amino acids.

The chain recombines TRBV7-8 with TRBJ2-4; a weak D match, TRBD1 (5 bases). Per the germline V gene, CDR1 is SGHVS and CDR2 is FQNEAQ. V dropped 5 bases and J dropped 10 bases, with 12 bases sitting between them. The CDR3 is 12 residues long. The DNA of the CDR3 is TGTGCCAGCAGCGCCTTACCAGGGATTCAGTACTTC. This translates into CASSALPGIQYF.

The J gene is TRBJ2-5, the V gene TRBV10-3; the D gene is possibly TRBD2 (7 bases). Trimming shortened V by 4 bases and J by 4 bases, and 13 bases separated the two germline ends. From germline, CDR1 is ENHRY and CDR2 SYGVKD. The CDR3 covers 14 residues. The CDR3 region has the DNA TGTGCCATCAGTGCGGGGGGCGATCGAGAGACCCAGTACTTC. Protein product: CAISAGGDRETQYF.

This chain connects TRBV9 to TRBJ2-3; 9 nucleotides align to TRBD1. The length of the CDR3 is 15 residues. Germline values: CDR1 SGDLS, CDR2 YYNGEE. V lost 4 bases to trimming and J lost 6 bases; unmatched junction nucleotides: 9. CDR3 in amino acids: CASSPRTGVADTQYF. CDR3 DNA sequence: TGTGCCAGCAGCCCGAGGACAGGGGTTGCGGATACGCAGTATTTT.

The chain combines TRBV30 with TRBJ2-1; D might be TRBD1 or TRBD2, each matching 6 bases. Germline V CDR1 and CDR2: GTSNPN, SVGIG (reference sequence). The CDR3 runs 15 residues. The V gene lost 2 bases and the J gene lost 8 bases, with 19 bases spanning the gap. The CDR3 nucleotides read TGTGCCTGGAGTCCTGGGGGCGGGGAGAGGGATGAGCAGTTCTTC. It encodes CAWSPGGGERDEQFF.

The V call is TRBV19, the J call TRBJ1-5, with D tentatively TRBD1 (5 bases). V dropped 6 bases and J dropped 10 bases, with 22 bases sitting between them. The germline CDR1 and CDR2 sequences are LNHDA and SQIVND (reference sequence). The CDR3 loop spans 15 amino acids. CDR3 in DNA: TGTGCCAGTAGACCAATGACAGTAGGAGGAACACCCCAGCATTTT. It codes for CASRPMTVGGTPQHF.

This clone was seen only a few times. The chain uses TRBV6-1 and TRBJ2-7, with 7 positions matching TRBD1. The germline gives CDR1 MNHNS, CDR2 SASEGT. Germline trimming cut 4 bases from V and 2 bases from J; bases unmatched to any gene: 2. There are 13 residues in the CDR3. The CDR3 DNA reads as TGTGCCAGCAGTGCCCAGGGGGCCTACGAGCAGTACTTC. Protein: CASSAQGAYEQYF.

The CDR3 here is CASSRRQGREKLFF. The CDR3 nucleotides are TGTGCCAGCAGCAGACGACAGGGGAGGGAAAAACTGTTTTTT. This chain links TRBV7-2 with TRBJ1-4; TRBD1 aligns across 8 bases. The CDR3 is 14 residues long. The germline V gene has CDR1 SGHTA and CDR2 FQGNSA. The V segment lost 5 bases and the J segment 8 bases; nucleotides outside the gene matches: 7.

As for this clone: At the DNA level, this CDR3 is encoded by other sequences in the same sample as well. The V gene is TRBV7-9, the J gene TRBJ2-7, with 8 positions matching TRBD1. From germline, CDR1 is SEHNR and CDR2 FQNEAQ (reference sequence). V was pared by 4 bases and J by 1 base, with 3 bases of the junction left unmatched. CDR3 length: 14 amino acids. The CDR3 reads CASSSDRGSYEQYF. The CDR3 DNA follows: TGTGCCAGCAGCTCTGACAGGGGATCCTACGAGCAGTACTTC.

Concerning this clone itself: The same CDR3 is also encoded by other DNA sequences in this sample. The genes are TRBV2 and TRBJ1-2; D remains ambiguous. From germline, CDR1 is SNHLY and CDR2 FYNNEI. V was cut by 3 bases and J by 5 bases, with 7 bases left in between. CDR3 size: 12 residues. The CDR3 loop reads CASSEGGYGYTF. The CDR3 DNA reads TGTGCCAGCAGTGAGGGAGGGTATGGCTACACCTTC.